The present entry profiles one T cell receptor beta chain with its context. Antigen: not known. Germline CDR1 reads MNHEY; CDR2 reads SVGAGI. The CDR3 loop spans 15 amino acids. Unmatched junction bases numbered 8, after V lost 5 bases and J lost 4 bases. These data originate in a study of cytomegalovirus exposure and HLA in healthy donors. The study ran its PCR with 60 Vbeta and 13 Jbeta primers. Produced via immunoSEQ multiplex PCR; TCRdb's table is partial and in-frame only. The sample lists over 150,000 clones, 80% occurring once. Overall study results and limits: Some V segments, including TRBV6-2 and TRBV6-3, were excluded as indistinguishable.

This sequence joins TRBV6-5 and TRBJ1-2; TRBD1 matches at 9 bases. Sample: PBMCs. The clonotype originates from a man between 18 and 35 years old in good health and CMV-seropositive. The CDR3 bases are TGTGCCAGCAGTCAAACCGGGACAGGGATCTATGGCTACACCTTC. This encodes CASSQTGTGIYGYTF.